What follows are 2 T cell receptor beta chains derived from one specimen sequenced in a study of human T cells and chemical hapten exposure. The time point: pre-sensitization, week 0. This sample's treatment: therapeutic diphenylcyclopropenone sensitization with weekly scalp DPC. TCRdb reanalysed the RACE reads using MiXCR and keeps one entry per CDR3 protein. Among under 100,000 distinct CDR3 sequences listed, 7.5% to 9.5% were seen once. Sequenced material: whole blood, taken in connection with sensitization to the hapten diphenylcyclopropenone (DPC). The receptors here all came from a man in his forties with alopecia areata. Some clones in this sample may be carry-over from other donors' samples.

This clonotype appeared many times. The CDR3 DNA reads as TGTGCCAGCAGGATGGACAGGAATAATTCACCCCTCCACTTT. This encodes CASRMDRNNSPLHF. This chain connects TRBV6-5 to TRBJ1-6; 7 positions match TRBD1. This CDR3 region has 14 residues. V trimming: 6 bases; J trimming: 5 bases; junction bases outside the gene matches: 4. Looked up from germline, CDR1 is MNHEY and CDR2 is SVGAGI.

The CDR3 region has the DNA TGCAGTGGCTTGGGAGGGAGGACAGATACGCAGTATTTT. Translation: CSGLGGRTDTQYF. The chain links TRBV20-1 to TRBJ2-3; 7 bases are shared with TRBD2. The CDR3 spans 13 residues. Germline CDR1 DFQATT, CDR2 SNEGSKA (reference sequence). Trimming took 7 bases from V and 3 from J; bases not matched to a gene: 7.